The entry below gives a single T cell receptor beta chain sequence along with its context. Its antigen is still unknown. The data originate from a study of T cell repertoires in cytomegalovirus infection. TCRdb processed the reads anew with MiXCR; each CDR3 protein has one entry. The sample carries around 630,000 distinct CDR3 sequences, 20% to 25% recorded once. Study-level results: Ex vivo, HLA-C-restricted CMV-specific TCR beta clonotypes prevailed over the rest of the response. Carriers of CMV plus the relevant HLA were identified by cumulative public TCR beta family frequency.

The sample comprised CD8+ T cells from PBMCs. The clonotype comes from a human donor in good health (CMV status not recorded). Some clones in this sample may be carry-over from other donors' samples.

The CDR3 DNA reads as TGTGCCAGCAGCTTAATCCCGCTAGCGGGGGAGGTTGATGAGCAGTTCTTC. It is translated as CASSLIPLAGEVDEQFF. The V call is TRBV7-4, the J call TRBJ2-1, with TRBD2 matching over 10 bases. Germline V lookup: CDR1 SGHVT, CDR2 SQSDAQ. The CDR3 consists of 17 residues. With V trimmed by 2 bases and J by 8 bases, 12 bases remained unmatched.